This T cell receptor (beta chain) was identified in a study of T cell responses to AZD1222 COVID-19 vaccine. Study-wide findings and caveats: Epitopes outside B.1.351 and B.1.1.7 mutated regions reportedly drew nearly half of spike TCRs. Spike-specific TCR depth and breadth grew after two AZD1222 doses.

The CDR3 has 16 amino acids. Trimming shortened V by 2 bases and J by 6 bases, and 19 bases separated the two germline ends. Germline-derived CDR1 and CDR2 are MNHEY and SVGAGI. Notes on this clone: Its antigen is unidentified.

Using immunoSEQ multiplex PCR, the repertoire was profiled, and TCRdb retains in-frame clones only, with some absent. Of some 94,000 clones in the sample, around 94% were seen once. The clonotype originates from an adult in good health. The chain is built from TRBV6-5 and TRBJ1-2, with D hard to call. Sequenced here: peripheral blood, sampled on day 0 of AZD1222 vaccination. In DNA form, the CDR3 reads TGTGCCAGCAGTTACCCTAGTTTAACTTGGGAGGATGGCTACACCTTC. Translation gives CASSYPSLTWEDGYTF.